This entry concerns a single T cell receptor beta chain. Trimming took 9 bases from V and 6 from J, leaving 20 bases between them. CDR1 is LNHDA, CDR2 SQIVND, per germline (reference sequence). This CDR3 has 15 residues. The record originates from a study of blood T cell repertoires in COVID-19. Across the study: Samples representing acute and convalescent COVID-19 were sourced from the United States, Italy and Spain. T cells, B-cell-depleted T cells, or PBMCs provided the cDNA or gDNA that served as material.

Original processing methods: Nucleated cell number was recorded as an estimate derived from reference gene primer amplification. The repertoire was sequenced with immunoSEQ multiplex PCR; TCRdb's copy has only in-frame clones and lacks some. V, J and clone size derive from that table, while D and trimming were established from the DNA sequence. The repertoire includes around 200,000 clones, 87% of them detected once, and approximately 6.2% sits in the top ten. This chain uses TRBV19 with TRBJ2-2; maybe TRBD2 (6 bases). This clonotype originated in a man in his sixties who had recovered from COVID-19. The specimen sequenced was peripheral blood. CDR3 in amino acids: CASHNSPGGAGELFF. The CDR3 coding sequence is TGTGCCAGCCACAACTCCCCCGGAGGGGCCGGGGAGCTGTTTTTT. Using reference TRBV19 and TRBJ2-2 for the parts outside the CDR3, the full variable domain is DGGITQSPKYLFRKEGQNVTLSCEQNLNHDAMYWYRQDPGQGLRLIYYSQIVNDFQKGDIAEGYSVSREKKESFPLTVTSAQKNPTAFYLCASHNSPGGAGELFFGEGSRLTVL.